Listed below are T cell receptor beta chains from one sample, sequenced in a study of human T cells and chemical hapten exposure. TCRdb passed the RACE reads through MiXCR, listing each CDR3 protein once. The table includes some 190,000 distinct CDR3 sequences, 20% to 25% detected once. This material consisted of whole blood, taken in connection with sensitization to the hapten diphenylcyclopropenone (DPC). The receptor set was obtained from a woman in her forties or fifties with alopecia areata. Some clones in this sample may be carry-over from other donors' samples. The conserved cysteine and the conserved F or W are not part of the CDR3 here.

j_call v_call cdr3_aa
TRBJ2-7 TRBV9 ASSVSSGSVSSCEQY
TRBJ1-2 TRBV2 ASAGTNYGYT
TRBJ2-1 TRBV10-3 AAAATGGPGEQF
TRBJ2-2 TRBV7-9 ASSFGGNTGELF
TRBJ1-1 TRBV5-1 ASSLRDSHRAF
TRBJ1-1 TRBV20-1 SARDAGGMNTEAF
TRBJ2-1 TRBV7-9 ASRISYNEQF
TRBJ2-1 TRBV28 ASSRSGLAGAEQF
TRBJ1-5 TRBV27 ASSFVGDQPQH
TRBJ2-1 TRBV29-1 SVIQGQDEQF
TRBJ2-2 TRBV2 ASRGLAGIGAGELF
TRBJ2-1 TRBV7-9 ASSPTRDEQF
TRBJ2-5 TRBV5-1 ASSLVGGRETQY
TRBJ2-1 TRBV30 ARTGYYNEQF
TRBJ1-6 TRBV5-1 ASNLDGLYNSPLH
TRBJ2-2 TRBV10-1 ASSDATGELF
TRBJ1-1 TRBV21-1 ASSKQNEAF
TRBJ2-7 TRBV29-1 SVRPRSDEQY
TRBJ2-1 TRBV15 ATSRDLAGGMGEQF
TRBJ2-1 TRBV15 ATSRAGLAGENEQF
TRBJ2-7 TRBV7-9 ASSFDRVSYEQY
TRBJ2-3 TRBV14 ASSQLAGGSTDTQY
TRBJ2-4 TRBV11-2 ASSLDPGKKAKNIQY
TRBJ2-3 TRBV29-1 SVAAVARDTQY
TRBJ2-2 TRBV5-1 ASSQTSGNTGELF
TRBJ2-5 TRBV7-7 ASSFSASGSETQY
TRBJ1-1 TRBV29-1 SVETGQREAAAF
TRBJ2-1 TRBV5-4 ASSPDSSSYNEQF
TRBJ1-1 TRBV2 ASSEGEYPEAF
TRBJ2-1 TRBV27 ASSLLPQRGNEQF
TRBJ2-3 TRBV2 ANSNRGRGVDTQY
TRBJ1-1 TRBV13 ASSLLGPTEAF